The 2 T cell receptor beta chains in this list originate from one sample, sequenced in a study of cytomegalovirus exposure and HLA in healthy donors. The repertoire was sequenced with immunoSEQ multiplex PCR; TCRdb's copy has only in-frame clones and lacks some. The table shows 45,000 to 70,000 clones, with roughly 93% occurring only once. Sequencing was done on a sample of PBMCs. The source is a woman aged 18 to 35 in good health and CMV-seronegative.

The rearrangement links TRBV6-5 to TRBJ1-5, with D maybe TRBD1 (6 bases). CDR3 length: 13 amino acids. Per the germline V gene, CDR1 is MNHEY and CDR2 is SVGAGI. The V end lost 5 bases, the J end lost 7 bases, and 12 bases lay between the germline ends. The CDR3 DNA reads as TGTGCCAGCAGTGACCAGGGGTACCAGCCCCAGCATTTT. Translated: CASSDQGYQPQHF.

The chain has TRBV7-8 and TRBJ1-2; 8 nucleotides align to TRBD1. Germline CDR1 is SGHVS and CDR2 is FQNEAQ. The length of the CDR3 is 15 residues. V lost 4 bases, J lost 2 bases, and 6 bases stayed unmatched. The CDR3 DNA follows: TGTGCCAGCAGCTCTAATGGACAGGGAAACTATGGCTACACCTTC. Its protein product is CASSSNGQGNYGYTF.